This T cell receptor (beta chain) is from a study of blood T cell repertoires in COVID-19 (TCRdb year 2020). At the level of the whole study: The collaborator samples originated in the United States, Italy and Spain and spanned the acute and convalescent phases of COVID-19. The prospective study material was composed of cDNA or gDNA derived from T cells, B-cell-depleted T cells, or PBMCs. The dataset comprised deeply sampled blood TCRbeta repertoires from subjects exposed to, actively infected with, or recovered from COVID-19. A freely available public database, intended as a resource for researchers studying the immune response to SARS-CoV-2, is where the repertoires were released. A de-identified subject ID, COVID-19 status, age in years and sex were almost always included in the sample metadata. Samples came from the ongoing ImmuneRACE study (first 160 participants) plus 1,254 subjects from 6 global collaborators. Where HLA class I and class II types were available, the types were taken from metadata supplied by the sample provider, not from assay-based typing.

General study outcomes and caveats: Clinical and demographic metadata were provided uncurated, with the amount varying by source and participant.

This clone was counted a single time. Its antigen remains unidentified. There are no base qualities to consult, and no much larger clone falls within one base. The collaborating institutions used their own protocols to collect whole blood in K2EDTA tubes. For TCRbeta analysis, collaborators shipped samples in one of three forms: frozen whole blood, isolated PBMCs, or DNA extracted from either of those sample types. TCRbeta CDR3 regions were amplified from genomic DNA using the immunoSEQ Assay, a bias-controlled multiplex PCR. The original pipeline was this. The number of nucleated cells in each sample was estimated by amplification of reference gene primers within the assay. To quantify the absolute abundance of each unique TCRbeta CDR3 rearrangement, sequence reads were collapsed and filtered. For each sample, productive Simpson clonality was calculated by taking the square root of Simpson's diversity index across productive rearrangements. Sourced from immuneACCESS, this table was stored by TCRdb with only in-frame sequences that have V and J called. A share of the clones is absent; for the studies checked, an unresolved V gene accounts for under half, and the remainder has no known explanation. Clone size and the V and J calls come from that table; the DNA yielded D and trimming. The sample contains 130,000 to 150,000 clones, about 80% of them found a single time. 4.5% to 5.5% of the sample comes from the top ten.

From its cysteine to its phenylalanine, the CDR3 spans 14 amino acids. Kept here is only the CDR3 DNA, which spans 42 bases and is read in frame from base 1. Between the V and J ends, shortened by 5 bases and 0 bases respectively, the junction contains 10 bases. The germline V gene yields MDHEN for CDR1 and SYDVKM for CDR2. The sample comprised peripheral blood. This chain is built from TRBV28 and TRBJ1-2, with the identity of the D gene unclear. This receptor was identified in a human donor in a cohort sampled during active COVID-19. The sequenced DNA: TGTGCCAGCAGTCTGATACAGACTAACTATGGCTACACCTTC. Translated, this gives CASSLIQTNYGYTF.